This TCR beta chain was observed in a study of cytomegalovirus exposure and HLA in healthy donors. The CDR3 has 13 amino acids. Trimming shortened V by 2 bases and J by 4 bases, and 8 bases separated the two germline ends. Per the germline V gene, CDR1 is SNHLY and CDR2 is FYNNEI. The study ran its PCR with 60 Vbeta and 13 Jbeta primers. Using immunoSEQ multiplex PCR, the repertoire was profiled, and TCRdb retains in-frame clones only, with some absent. The sample holds some 110,000 clones, just under 75% seen once. The specimen was PBMCs. This sequence joins TRBV2 and TRBJ2-5, with D hard to call. The sequence was obtained from a man in his sixties in good health and CMV-seropositive. The CDR3 nucleotides read TGTGCCAGCAGTGAACCCTCCGGAGAGACCCAGTACTTC. This sequence encodes CASSEPSGETQYF.